This paragraph reports one T cell receptor (beta chain). The CDR3 is made up of 15 amino acids. Germline CDR1 SEHNR, CDR2 FQNEAQ (reference sequence). The V and J ends lost 1 base and 4 bases respectively, with 13 bases between them. Methods used by the authors: For nucleated cells, counts were estimated from reference gene primer amplification. Data came from immunoSEQ multiplex PCR; TCRdb stores just in-frame clones and leaves some out. V and J calls and clone size come straight from that table; D and trimming were deduced from the DNA. The sample includes about 410,000 clones, around 91% seen only once; the top ten take less than 2%. The data derive from a study of blood T cell repertoires in COVID-19.

The chain recombines TRBV7-9 with TRBJ1-1; unclear D gene. Sequences were obtained from peripheral blood. The receptor's source is a woman between 35 and 50 years old with COVID-19, enrolled during active disease. As DNA, the CDR3 is TGTGCCAGCAGCTTAGTTCGTCCTGGCGGCACTGAAGCTTTCTTT. Translating gives CASSLVRPGGTEAFF. The full variable domain, rest sourced from reference TRBV7-9 and TRBJ1-1, is DTGVSQNPRHKITKRGQNVTFRCDPISEHNRLYWYRQTLGQGPEFLTYFQNEAQLEKSRLLSDRFSAERPKGSFSTLEIQRTEQGDSAMYLCASSLVRPGGTEAFFGQGTRLTVV.